These T cell receptor beta chains were read from a single sample in a study of T cell responses to AZD1222 COVID-19 vaccine. The table came from immunoSEQ multiplex PCR; TCRdb's copy has only in-frame clones and leaves some out. The sample lists roughly 30,000 clones; 75% to 80% were seen once. The material was peripheral blood, obtained 28 days after the second AZD1222 dose. All receptors derive from an adult who received the AZD1222 COVID-19 vaccine. Each CDR3 is given with its conserved first and last residue. The D gene is left open where the match is weak. The size field is filled for only some rows; it gives once, few, many or a size class.

NA	11	NA	TRBV6-5	TRBJ1-1	CALEWGTEAFF	TGTGCCTTAGAATGGGGCACTGAAGCTTTCTTT
TRBD1	15	once	TRBV4-3	TRBJ1-2	CASSQALTGGSGYTF	TGCGCCAGCAGCCAAGCTTTGACAGGGGGCTCTGGCTACACCTTC
NA	13	once	TRBV2	TRBJ1-5	CASKGQSGRPQHF	TGTGCCAGCAAAGGACAGTCGGGACGGCCCCAGCATTTT
NA	15	NA	TRBV5-4	TRBJ2-3	CASSLFSGSTDTQYF	TGTGCCAGCAGCTTGTTCAGCGGGAGCACAGATACGCAGTATTTT
NA	13	NA	TRBV19	TRBJ2-3	CASSVEHTDTQYF	TGTGCCAGTAGTGTAGAACACACAGATACGCAGTATTTT
NA	15	medium-sized	TRBV5-1	TRBJ1-1	CASSFTPKLNTEAFF	TGCGCCAGCAGCTTCACGCCGAAATTGAACACTGAAGCTTTCTTT
NA	15	NA	TRBV5-4	TRBJ2-1	CASSSGGQVYNEQFF	TGTGCCAGCAGCTCGGGGGGACAGGTTTACAATGAGCAGTTCTTC
NA	16	few	TRBV4-1	TRBJ1-1	CASSPIGRTMNTEAFF	TGCGCCAGCAGCCCCATAGGGAGGACAATGAACACTGAAGCTTTCTTT
NA	14	NA	TRBV5-1	TRBJ1-3	CASTSLGSGNTIYF	TGCGCCAGCACCAGCTTGGGCAGTGGAAACACCATATATTTT
NA	13	once	TRBV14	TRBJ1-2	CASSPGRIYGYTF	TGTGCCAGCAGCCCGGGACGCATATATGGCTACACCTTC
NA	20	NA	TRBV24-1	TRBJ2-1	CATSDLVSGSRDSSYNEQFF	TGTGCCACCAGTGATTTGGTGTCAGGGAGCCGGGACTCCTCCTACAATGAGCAGTTCTTC
TRBD1	15	NA	TRBV7-2	TRBJ2-5	CASSPNQGALETQYF	TGTGCCAGCAGCCCGAATCAGGGGGCTCTAGAGACCCAGTACTTC
NA	16	NA	TRBV19	TRBJ2-3	CASSISLDSITDTQYF	TGTGCCAGTAGTATCTCTCTAGACAGTATCACAGATACGCAGTATTTT
TRBD2	16	NA	TRBV5-1	TRBJ2-1	CASSLEPAGGHNEQFF	TGCGCCAGCAGCTTGGAGCCAGCGGGGGGCCACAATGAGCAGTTCTTC
NA	13	NA	TRBV12-3/TRBV12-4	TRBJ1-2	CASSFRGSYGYTF	TGTGCCAGCAGTTTCCGGGGAAGCTATGGCTACACCTTC
NA	15	NA	TRBV18	TRBJ2-3	CASSVRDPPTDTQYF	TGTGCCAGCTCAGTCCGGGACCCACCCACAGATACGCAGTATTTT
NA	15	NA	TRBV6-1	TRBJ1-2	CASSEESRFNYGYTF	TGTGCCAGCAGTGAAGAGAGCAGGTTTAACTATGGCTACACCTTC
NA	14	NA	TRBV11-2	TRBJ1-2	CASSFSDGNYGYTF	TGTGCCAGCAGCTTTTCGGACGGAAACTATGGCTACACCTTC
NA	14	NA	TRBV11-1	TRBJ1-1	CASSSGGGGTEAFF	TGTGCCAGCAGCTCTGGGGGCGGGGGGACTGAAGCTTTCTTT
TRBD1	14	once	TRBV5-1	TRBJ2-3	CASSTGQGTDTQYF	TGCGCCAGCAGCACCGGACAGGGCACAGATACGCAGTATTTT
NA	16	NA	TRBV7-8	TRBJ2-1	CASRQGVSAQYNEQFF	TGTGCCAGCAGACAGGGTGTGAGCGCCCAGTACAATGAGCAGTTCTTC
NA	13	NA	TRBV19	TRBJ1-2	CASSEAGSYGYTF	TGTGCCAGTAGTGAGGCGGGAAGCTATGGCTACACCTTC
NA	12	NA	TRBV7-9	TRBJ1-6	CASVRGDSPLHF	TGTGCCAGCGTAAGGGGTGACTCACCCCTCCACTTT